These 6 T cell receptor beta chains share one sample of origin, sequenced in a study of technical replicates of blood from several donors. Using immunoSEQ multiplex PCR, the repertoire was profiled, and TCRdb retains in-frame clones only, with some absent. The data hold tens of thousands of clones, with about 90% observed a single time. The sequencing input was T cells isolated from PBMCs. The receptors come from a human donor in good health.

In nucleotides, the CDR3 is TGTGCCAGCAGTTTTGCGAGGGATGAGCAGTTCTTC. Protein product: CASSFARDEQFF. The rearrangement uses TRBV28 and TRBJ2-1; tentative D call: TRBD2 (5 bases). Trimming left V 3 bases short and J 8 bases short, with 8 bases between. Germline V gene lookup returns CDR1 MDHEN and CDR2 SYDVKM. The CDR3 loop spans 12 amino acids.

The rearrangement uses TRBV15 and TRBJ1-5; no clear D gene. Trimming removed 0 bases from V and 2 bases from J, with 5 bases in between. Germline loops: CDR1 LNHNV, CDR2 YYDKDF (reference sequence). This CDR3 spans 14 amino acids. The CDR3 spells CATSRDLRNQPQHF. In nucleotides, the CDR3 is TGTGCCACCAGCAGAGACCTTCGCAATCAGCCCCAGCATTTT. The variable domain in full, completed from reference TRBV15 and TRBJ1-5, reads DAMVIQNPRYQVTQFGKPVTLSCSQTLNHNVMYWYQQKSSQAPKLLFHYYDKDFNNEADTPDNFQSRRPNTSFCFLDIRSPGLGDTAMYLCATSRDLRNQPQHFGDGTRLSIL.

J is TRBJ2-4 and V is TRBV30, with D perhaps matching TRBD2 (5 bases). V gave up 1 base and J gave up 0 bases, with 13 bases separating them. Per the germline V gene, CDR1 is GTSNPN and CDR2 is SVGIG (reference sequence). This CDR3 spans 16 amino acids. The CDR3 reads CAWSAGKVLAKNIQYF. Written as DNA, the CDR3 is TGTGCCTGGAGTGCGGGGAAAGTCCTAGCCAAAAACATTCAGTACTTC.

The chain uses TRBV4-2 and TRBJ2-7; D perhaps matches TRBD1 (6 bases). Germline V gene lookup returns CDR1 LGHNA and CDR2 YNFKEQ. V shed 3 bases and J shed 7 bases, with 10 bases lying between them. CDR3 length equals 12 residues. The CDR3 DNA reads TGTGCCAGCAGCCACCAAACAGGGGAGCAGTACTTC. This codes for CASSHQTGEQYF.

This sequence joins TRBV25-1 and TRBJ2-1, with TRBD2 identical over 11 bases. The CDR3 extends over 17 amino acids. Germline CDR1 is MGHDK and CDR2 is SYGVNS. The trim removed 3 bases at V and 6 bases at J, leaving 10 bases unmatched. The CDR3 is CASSDPPGTSGSNEQFF. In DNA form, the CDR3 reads TGTGCCAGCAGTGATCCCCCCGGGACTAGCGGCTCCAATGAGCAGTTCTTC.

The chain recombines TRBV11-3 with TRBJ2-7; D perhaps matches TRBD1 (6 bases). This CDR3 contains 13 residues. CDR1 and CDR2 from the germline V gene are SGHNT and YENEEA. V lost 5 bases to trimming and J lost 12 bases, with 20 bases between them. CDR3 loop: CASSRLSGGQRYF. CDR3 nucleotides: TGTGCCAGCAGCAGACTTTCCGGTGGACAGCGGTACTTC.